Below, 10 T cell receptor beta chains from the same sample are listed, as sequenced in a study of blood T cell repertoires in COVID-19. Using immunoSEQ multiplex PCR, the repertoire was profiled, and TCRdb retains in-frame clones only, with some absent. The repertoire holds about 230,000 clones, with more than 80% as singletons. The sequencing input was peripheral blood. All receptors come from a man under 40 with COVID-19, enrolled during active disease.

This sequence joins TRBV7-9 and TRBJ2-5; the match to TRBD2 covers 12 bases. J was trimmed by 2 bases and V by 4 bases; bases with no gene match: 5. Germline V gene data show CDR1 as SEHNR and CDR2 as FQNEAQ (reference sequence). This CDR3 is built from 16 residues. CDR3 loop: CASSSRLAGVQETQYF. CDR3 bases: TGTGCCAGCAGCTCCCGACTAGCGGGGGTACAAGAGACCCAGTACTTC.

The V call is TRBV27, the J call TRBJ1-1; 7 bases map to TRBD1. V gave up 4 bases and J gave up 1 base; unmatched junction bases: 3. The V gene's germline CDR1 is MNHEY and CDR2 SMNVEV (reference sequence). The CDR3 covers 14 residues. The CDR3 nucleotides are TGTGCCAGCAGTTCACAGGGGAAGAACACTGAAGCTTTCTTT. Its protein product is CASSSQGKNTEAFF.

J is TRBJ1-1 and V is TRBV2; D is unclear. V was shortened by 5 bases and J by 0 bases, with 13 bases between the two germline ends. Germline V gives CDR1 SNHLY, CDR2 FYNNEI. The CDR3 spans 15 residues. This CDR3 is CASSSDPYMNTEAFF. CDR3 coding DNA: TGTGCCAGCAGTTCTGATCCATACATGAACACTGAAGCTTTCTTT.

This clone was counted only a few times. The CDR3 bases are TGTGCCAGCAGGACAGGGGTGGAAAAACTGTTTTTT. Residues: CASRTGVEKLFF. The chain recombines TRBV2 with TRBJ1-4, with 8 bases matching TRBD1. Looked up from germline, CDR1 is SNHLY and CDR2 is FYNNEI. This CDR3 region has 12 residues. Trimming at V came to 6 bases and at J to 8 bases, leaving 2 bases not matched to a gene.

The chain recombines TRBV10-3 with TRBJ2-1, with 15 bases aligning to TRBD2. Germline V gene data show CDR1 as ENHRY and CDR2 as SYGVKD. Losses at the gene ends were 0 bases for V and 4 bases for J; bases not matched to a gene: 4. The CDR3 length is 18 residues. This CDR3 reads CAISESGLAGGMYNEQFF. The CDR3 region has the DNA TGTGCCATCAGTGAGTCTGGACTAGCGGGAGGGATGTACAATGAGCAGTTCTTC.

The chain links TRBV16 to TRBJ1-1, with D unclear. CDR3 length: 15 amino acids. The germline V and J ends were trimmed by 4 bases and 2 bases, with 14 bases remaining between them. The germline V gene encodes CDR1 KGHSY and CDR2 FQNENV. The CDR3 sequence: CASSRRVTLNTEAFF. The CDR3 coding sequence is TGTGCCAGCAGCCGGCGGGTGACACTCAACACTGAAGCTTTCTTT.

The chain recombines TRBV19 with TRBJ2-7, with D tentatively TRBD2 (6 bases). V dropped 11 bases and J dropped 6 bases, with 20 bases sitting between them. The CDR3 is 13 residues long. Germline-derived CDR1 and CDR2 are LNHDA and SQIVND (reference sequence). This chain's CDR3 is CAHAGTPRLEQYF. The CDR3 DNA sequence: TGTGCCCATGCGGGGACTCCAAGGCTCGAGCAGTACTTC.

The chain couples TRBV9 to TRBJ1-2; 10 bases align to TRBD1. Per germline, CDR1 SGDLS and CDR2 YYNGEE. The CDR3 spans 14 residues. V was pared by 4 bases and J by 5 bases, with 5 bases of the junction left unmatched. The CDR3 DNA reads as TGTGCCAGCAGCCCCGGACAGGGGGGATATGGCTACACCTTC. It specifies CASSPGQGGYGYTF. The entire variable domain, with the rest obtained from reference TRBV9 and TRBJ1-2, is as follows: DSGVTQTPKHLITATGQRVTLRCSPRSGDLSVYWYQQSLDQGLQFLIQYYNGEERAKGNILERFSAQQFPDLHSELNLSSLELGDSALYFCASSPGQGGYGYTFGSGTRLTVV.

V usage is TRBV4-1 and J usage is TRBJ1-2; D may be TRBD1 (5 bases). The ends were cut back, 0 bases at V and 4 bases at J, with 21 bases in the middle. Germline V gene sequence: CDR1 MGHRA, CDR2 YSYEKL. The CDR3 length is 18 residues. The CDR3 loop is CASSQDVGTQLGRYGYTF. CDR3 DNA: TGCGCCAGCAGCCAAGATGTAGGGACTCAACTCGGCCGCTATGGCTACACCTTC.

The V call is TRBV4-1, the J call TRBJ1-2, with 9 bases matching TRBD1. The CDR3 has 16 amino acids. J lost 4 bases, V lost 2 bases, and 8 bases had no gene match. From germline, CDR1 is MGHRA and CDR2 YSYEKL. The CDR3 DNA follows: TGCGCCAGCAGCCAATGGACAGGGGATTTCCCCTATGGCTACACCTTC. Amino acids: CASSQWTGDFPYGYTF.